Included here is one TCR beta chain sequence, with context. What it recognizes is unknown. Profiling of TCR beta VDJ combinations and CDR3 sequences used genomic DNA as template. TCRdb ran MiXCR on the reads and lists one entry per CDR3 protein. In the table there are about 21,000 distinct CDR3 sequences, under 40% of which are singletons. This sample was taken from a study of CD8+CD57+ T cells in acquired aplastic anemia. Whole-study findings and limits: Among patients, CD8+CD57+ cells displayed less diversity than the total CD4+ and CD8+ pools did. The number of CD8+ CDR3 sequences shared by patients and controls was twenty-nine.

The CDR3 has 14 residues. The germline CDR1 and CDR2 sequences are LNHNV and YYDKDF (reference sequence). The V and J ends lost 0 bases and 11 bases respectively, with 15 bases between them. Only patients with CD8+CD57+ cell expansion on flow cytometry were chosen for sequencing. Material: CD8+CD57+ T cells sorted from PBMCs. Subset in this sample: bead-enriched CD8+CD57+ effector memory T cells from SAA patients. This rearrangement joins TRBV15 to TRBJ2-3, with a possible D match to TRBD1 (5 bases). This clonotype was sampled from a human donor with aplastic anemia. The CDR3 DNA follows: TGTGCCACCAGCAGAGAGATAGGGGCAGCCGAGCAGTATTTT. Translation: CATSREIGAAEQYF.